This T cell receptor beta chain was identified in a study of cytomegalovirus exposure and HLA in healthy donors. Findings of the study overall: Despite most TCR sequences being rare, some public TCRs occurred in many donors.

Measured with immunoSEQ multiplex PCR; TCRdb has only the in-frame clones, and not every one. The sample holds under 140,000 clones, roughly nine tenths seen once. Germline V gene sequence: CDR1 KGHSH, CDR2 LQKENI. V was clipped by 6 bases and J by 1 base; unmatched bases: 3. The CDR3 covers 13 residues. Points on this clone: Its specificity is not known.

This sequence joins TRBV18 and TRBJ2-7, with 7 positions matching TRBD1. Material for sequencing was PBMCs. The source of this sequence is a woman younger than 30 in good health and CMV-seronegative. The CDR3 coding sequence is TGTGCCAGCTCTACGACAGGGTCCTACGAGCAGTACTTC. Encoded protein: CASSTTGSYEQYF.